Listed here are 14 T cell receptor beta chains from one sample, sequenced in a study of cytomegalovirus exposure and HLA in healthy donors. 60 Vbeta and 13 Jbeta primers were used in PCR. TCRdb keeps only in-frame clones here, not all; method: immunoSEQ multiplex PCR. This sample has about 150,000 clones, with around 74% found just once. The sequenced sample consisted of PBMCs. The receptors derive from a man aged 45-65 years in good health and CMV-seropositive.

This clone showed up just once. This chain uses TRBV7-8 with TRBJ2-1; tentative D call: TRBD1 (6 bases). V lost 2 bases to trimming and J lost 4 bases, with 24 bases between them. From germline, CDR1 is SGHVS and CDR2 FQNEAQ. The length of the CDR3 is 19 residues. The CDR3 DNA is TGTGCCAGCAGCTTATGGGGGCCAGGCGGAGTTGGCGTATACAATGAGCAGTTCTTC. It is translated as CASSLWGPGGVGVYNEQFF. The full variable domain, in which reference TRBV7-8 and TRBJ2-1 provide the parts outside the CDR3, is GAGVSQSPRYKVAKRGQDVALRCDPISGHVSLFWYQQALGQGPEFLTYFQNEAQLDKSGLPSDRFFAERPEGSVSTLKIQRTQQEDSAVYLCASSLWGPGGVGVYNEQFFGPGTRLTVL.

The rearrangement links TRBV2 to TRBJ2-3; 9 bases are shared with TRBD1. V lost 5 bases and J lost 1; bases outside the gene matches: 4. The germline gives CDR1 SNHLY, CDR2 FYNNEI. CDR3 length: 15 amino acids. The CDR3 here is CASSPRTGGTDTQYF. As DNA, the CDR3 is TGTGCCAGCAGTCCAAGGACAGGGGGCACAGATACGCAGTATTTT.

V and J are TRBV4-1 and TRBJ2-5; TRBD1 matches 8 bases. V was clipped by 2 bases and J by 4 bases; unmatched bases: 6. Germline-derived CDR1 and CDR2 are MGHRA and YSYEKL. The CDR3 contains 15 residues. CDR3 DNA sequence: TGCGCCAGCAGCCAAACAGGGGGTTTCTCAGAGACCCAGTACTTC. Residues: CASSQTGGFSETQYF.

The CDR3 sequence is CASSPRDSLSPLHF. The CDR3 nucleotides are TGTGCCAGCAGCCCCCGGGACAGCCTTTCACCCCTCCACTTT. This rearrangement joins TRBV9 to TRBJ1-6; the match to TRBD1 covers 7 bases. Germline V gene sequence: CDR1 SGDLS, CDR2 YYNGEE. J was trimmed by 9 bases and V by 4 bases; bases with no gene match: 7. CDR3 length: 14 residues.

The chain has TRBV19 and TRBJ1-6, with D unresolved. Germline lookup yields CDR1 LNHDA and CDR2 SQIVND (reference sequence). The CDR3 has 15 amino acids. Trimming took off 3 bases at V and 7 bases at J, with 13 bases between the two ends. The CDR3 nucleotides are TGTGCCAGTAGTATCGGAGGGTTCCGAAATTCACCCCTCCACTTT. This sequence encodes CASSIGGFRNSPLHF. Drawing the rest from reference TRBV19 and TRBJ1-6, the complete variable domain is DGGITQSPKYLFRKEGQNVTLSCEQNLNHDAMYWYRQDPGQGLRLIYYSQIVNDFQKGDIAEGYSVSREKKESFPLTVTSAQKNPTAFYLCASSIGGFRNSPLHFGNGTRLTVT.

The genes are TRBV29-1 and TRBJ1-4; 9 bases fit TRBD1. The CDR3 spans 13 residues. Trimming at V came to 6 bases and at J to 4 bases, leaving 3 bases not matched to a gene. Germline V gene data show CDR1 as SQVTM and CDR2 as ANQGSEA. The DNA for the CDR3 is TGCAGCGTGACAGGGGGGGATAATGAAAAACTGTTTTTT. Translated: CSVTGGDNEKLFF.

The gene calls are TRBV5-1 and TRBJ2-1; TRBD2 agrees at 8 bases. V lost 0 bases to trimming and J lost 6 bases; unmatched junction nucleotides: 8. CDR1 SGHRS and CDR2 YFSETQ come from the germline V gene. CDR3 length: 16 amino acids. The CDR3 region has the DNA TGCGCCAGCAGCTTGGGCTCGGGAGGGCCAAGCAATGAGCAGTTCTTC. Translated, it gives CASSLGSGGPSNEQFF.

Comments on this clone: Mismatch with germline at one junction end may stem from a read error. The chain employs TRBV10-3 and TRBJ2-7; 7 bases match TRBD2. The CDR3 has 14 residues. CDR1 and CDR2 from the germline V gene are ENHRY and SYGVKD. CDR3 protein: CAMAREGGPGEQYF. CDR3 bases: TGTGCCATGGCGAGGGAGGGAGGGCCGGGTGAGCAATACTTC.

The CDR3 bases are TGTGCCATCCGGGAAGGCTCCTACAATGAGCAGTTCTTC. It encodes CAIREGSYNEQFF. The chain uses TRBV10-3 and TRBJ2-1; maybe TRBD2 (5 bases). CDR1 is ENHRY and CDR2 is SYGVKD in the germline V gene. This CDR3 has 13 residues. Trimming took off 8 bases at V and 0 bases at J, with 8 bases between the two ends.

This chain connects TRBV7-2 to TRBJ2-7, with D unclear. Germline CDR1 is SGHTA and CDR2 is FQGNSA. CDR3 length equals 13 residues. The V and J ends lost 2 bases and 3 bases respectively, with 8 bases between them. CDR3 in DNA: TGTGCCAGCAGCTTATTTTTTAACTACGAGCAGTACTTC. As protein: CASSLFFNYEQYF.

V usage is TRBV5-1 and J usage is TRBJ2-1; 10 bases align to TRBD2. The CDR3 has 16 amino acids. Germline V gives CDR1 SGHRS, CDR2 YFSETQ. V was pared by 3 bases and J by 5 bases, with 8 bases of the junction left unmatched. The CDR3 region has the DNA TGCGCCAGCAGCTGGTTTAGCGGGAGGTTGGACAATGAGCAGTTCTTC. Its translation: CASSWFSGRLDNEQFF. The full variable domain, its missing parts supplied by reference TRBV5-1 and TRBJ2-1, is KAGVTQTPRYLIKTRGQQVTLSCSPISGHRSVSWYQQTPGQGLQFLFEYFSETQRNKGNFPGRFSGRQFSNSRSEMNVSTLELGDSALYLCASSWFSGRLDNEQFFGPGTRLTVL.

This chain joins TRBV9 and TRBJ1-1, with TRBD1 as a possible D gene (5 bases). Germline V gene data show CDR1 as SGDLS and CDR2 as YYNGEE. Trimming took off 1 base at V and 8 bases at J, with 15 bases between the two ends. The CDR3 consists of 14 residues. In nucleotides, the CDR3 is TGTGCCAGCAGCGTAAAGGGGCAGGAAGACGAAGCTTTCTTT. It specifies CASSVKGQEDEAFF.

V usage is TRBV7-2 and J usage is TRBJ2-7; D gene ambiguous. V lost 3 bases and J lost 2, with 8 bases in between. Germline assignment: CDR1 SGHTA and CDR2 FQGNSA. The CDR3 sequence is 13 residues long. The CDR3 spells CASSLGFTYEQYF. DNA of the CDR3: TGTGCCAGCAGCTTGGGCTTTACCTACGAGCAGTACTTC.

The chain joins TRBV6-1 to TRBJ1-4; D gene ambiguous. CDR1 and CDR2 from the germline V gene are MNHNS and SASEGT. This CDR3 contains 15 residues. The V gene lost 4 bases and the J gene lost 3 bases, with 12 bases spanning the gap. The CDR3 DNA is TGTGCCAGCAGTGGGGCAGCCGAATCTAATGAAAAACTGTTTTTT. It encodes CASSGAAESNEKLFF.